This T cell receptor (beta chain) was documented in a study of shared clonotypes between healthy human individuals. Study findings and constraints: The authors sampled blood alone, and tissue repertoires likely differ.

Replicate sorted-subset PCRs were loaded with roughly 190 ng DNA, about 30,000 T cell genomes. Generated by immunoSEQ multiplex PCR, the TCRdb table keeps only in-frame clones and is missing some. Seen here are millions of clones, about 92% observed once, and the top ten hold around 1.7%. Concerning this clone: Its specificity is unknown.

V lost 4 bases, J lost 6 bases, and 11 bases stayed unmatched. Germline V gene lookup returns CDR1 SGHNT and CDR2 YYREEE (reference sequence). The CDR3 loop spans 18 amino acids. Naive-designated CD8 cells lacked CD45RO, were positively enriched for CCR7, and omitted terminally differentiated effector memory CD45RA+ cells. The chain uses TRBV5-4 and TRBJ2-3; 16 bases fit TRBD2. The specimen sequenced was naive CD8+ T cells from PBMCs. This clonotype was sampled from a man between 18 and 29 years old in good health. Some clones in this sample may be carry-over from other donors' samples. The DNA of the CDR3 is TGTGCCAGCAGCGGAGGGACTAGCGGGAGGGCCCTCGTCGATACGCAGTATTTT. It yields the protein CASSGGTSGRALVDTQYF.